This T cell receptor (beta chain) was documented in a study of T cells in Graves' hyperthyroidism and ophthalmopathy. The CDR3 is 15 amino acids. From germline, CDR1 is KGHSH and CDR2 LQKENI. V dropped 4 bases and J dropped 0 bases, with 10 bases sitting between them. Amplified TCR beta CDR3 regions derived from RNA transcripts. With the HTBI primer set, the TCR CDR3 went through a first round of RT-PCR. TCRdb re-called the multiplex PCR reads with MiXCR, one entry per CDR3 protein. The repertoire holds about 540,000 distinct CDR3 sequences, with roughly 50% as singletons. The chain uses TRBV18 and TRBJ1-5; possibly TRBD1 for D (5 bases). This TCR was sampled from a woman aged 18-29 years with Graves' hyperthyroidism. The sequencing input was peripheral blood or thyroid tissue (not recorded which). This CDR3 is CASSHETDSNQPQHF. In nucleotides, the CDR3 is TGTGCCAGCTCACATGAGACAGATAGCAATCAGCCCCAGCATTTT.